This passage covers 11 T cell receptor beta chains from one sample sequenced in a study of identical twins. TCRdb reprocessed the 5' RACE reads via MiXCR and lists one record per CDR3 protein. The sample lists 1.5 million to 2 million distinct CDR3 sequences, 32% occurring once. Specimen: cord blood. These TCRs come from a newborn girl in good health.

DNA for the CDR3: TGTGCCAGCAGCCGACCAGGGATTGGCACTGAAGCTTTCTTT. It specifies CASSRPGIGTEAFF. The J gene is TRBJ1-1, the V gene TRBV3-1, with a tentative D call TRBD1 (5 bases). This CDR3 region has 14 residues. Trimming took 4 bases from V and 4 from J, leaving 13 bases between them. Germline V gives CDR1 LGHDT, CDR2 YNNKEL (reference sequence).

V is TRBV24-1 and J is TRBJ2-1, with 10 bases matching TRBD2. The germline gives CDR1 KGHDR, CDR2 SFDVKD. There are 15 residues in the CDR3. The junction had 8 bases not matched to a gene; V was cut back by 5 bases and J by 8 bases. In DNA, the CDR3 is TGTGCCACCAGTGGTCTAGCGGGAGTTTACGATGAGCAGTTCTTC. Translated, it gives CATSGLAGVYDEQFF.

The J gene is TRBJ2-5, the V gene TRBV3-1, with unresolved D. The V gene lost 0 bases and the J gene lost 13 bases, with 18 bases spanning the gap. The germline gives CDR1 LGHDT, CDR2 YNNKEL (reference sequence). This CDR3 comprises 14 residues. This CDR3 is CASSQEVPGLFLYF. Written as DNA, the CDR3 is TGTGCCAGCAGCCAAGAAGTTCCGGGCCTATTTTTGTACTTC.

At least ten counts were recorded for this clonotype. The CDR3 region is CASSFASGSEQYF. Here the CDR3 DNA reads TGTGCCAGCAGTTTTGCTAGCGGGAGCGAGCAGTACTTC. This sequence joins TRBV12-3 or TRBV12-4 and TRBJ2-7; 10 nucleotides line up with TRBD2. Germline trimming cut 3 bases from V and 6 bases from J; bases unmatched to any gene: 2. The CDR3 length is 13 residues.

V gene TRBV29-1 combines with J gene TRBJ1-2; D is unclear. This CDR3 has 13 residues. Germline V gene lookup returns CDR1 SQVTM and CDR2 ANQGSEA. V dropped 3 bases and J dropped 4 bases, with 12 bases sitting between them. In DNA form, the CDR3 reads TGCAGCGTTGAGTCGGGAGATCCCTATGGCTACACCTTC. Its translation: CSVESGDPYGYTF.

The chain employs TRBV9 and TRBJ2-7, with D hard to call. Germline CDR1 and CDR2: SGDLS and YYNGEE. This CDR3 has 15 residues. Trimming pared 0 bases from V and 7 bases from J, leaving 17 bases between. CDR3 loop: CASSVGAESYNEQYF. The CDR3 DNA reads as TGTGCCAGCAGCGTAGGCGCTGAATCCTACAATGAGCAGTACTTC.

CDR3 DNA: TGTGCCAGCAGTCTTATGGGGGGGCGCGAGCAGTACTTC. Translating gives CASSLMGGREQYF. The rearrangement uses TRBV28 and TRBJ2-7; maybe TRBD2 (7 bases). The ends were cut back, 5 bases at V and 6 bases at J, with 14 bases in the middle. CDR1 MDHEN and CDR2 SYDVKM come from the germline V gene. The CDR3 spans 13 residues.

The table lists this clonotype with many counts. This chain connects TRBV6-5 to TRBJ1-2; perhaps TRBD1 as D (5 bases). Germline CDR1 reads MNHEY; CDR2 reads SVGAGI. CDR3 size: 15 residues. Trimming shortened V by 2 bases and J by 8 bases, and 18 bases separated the two germline ends. CDR3 coding DNA: TGTGCCAGCAGTTACGGGACCCACCTTATGGAGGGCTACACCTTC. It encodes CASSYGTHLMEGYTF.

The chain recombines TRBV12-3 or TRBV12-4 with TRBJ1-5; the match to TRBD1 covers 7 bases. The V and J ends lost 7 bases and 8 bases, in that order; junction bases with no gene match: 14. The CDR3 is 15 amino acids. DNA for the CDR3: TGTGCCAGCACCCCTCCCGGAGGGGGCCAGAAGCCCCAGCATTTT. Protein sequence: CASTPPGGGQKPQHF.

There are a few counts of this clonotype. This chain joins TRBV7-2 and TRBJ2-1, with 7 bases that match TRBD2. Trimming took 1 base from V and 4 from J; bases not matched to a gene: 7. CDR3 length: 16 residues. CDR1 is SGHTA and CDR2 is FQGNSA in the germline V gene. The CDR3 protein is CASSLEIPSGYNEQFF. CDR3 bases: TGTGCCAGCAGCTTAGAAATCCCTAGCGGTTACAATGAGCAGTTCTTC.

This clonotype was detected only a few times. This chain links TRBV28 with TRBJ2-1; 9 nucleotides match TRBD2. Germline CDR1 MDHEN, CDR2 SYDVKM. V lost 5 bases, J lost 5 bases, and 16 bases stayed unmatched. The CDR3 contains 18 residues. CDR3 region: CASSRDFTSGLIHNEQFF. In nucleotides, the CDR3 is TGTGCCAGCAGTAGGGACTTTACTAGCGGGCTAATACACAATGAGCAGTTCTTC.